The clone carrying this T cell receptor (beta chain) was counted between two and nine times. What it binds is not known. The record originates from a study of STAT3 mutations in large granular lymphocyte leukemia. The study, taken as a whole, reports: Differing intervals and regimens complicate linking therapy response to clone burden. Every T-LGLL patient had at least one immunodominant TCRbeta clonotype. Samples missed the first appearance of the clone.

Sequenced by immunoSEQ multiplex PCR; TCRdb stores in-frame clones only, minus some. The sample shows about 6,000 clones, about 35% of them seen only once. V gave up 5 bases and J gave up 3 bases, with 8 bases separating them. CDR3 length: 11 residues. The germline V gene encodes CDR1 DFQATT and CDR2 SNEGSKA (reference sequence). Sequenced material: peripheral blood mononuclear cells. The chain joins TRBV20-1 to TRBJ2-7; D possibly matches TRBD1 or TRBD2 (5 bases each). The sequence derives from a woman aged 40 to 50 with T-cell large granular lymphocyte leukemia. Some clones in this sample may be carry-over from other donors' samples. In nucleotides, the CDR3 is TGCAGTGCTGGGACCGACTACGAGCAGTACTTC. Translation gives CSAGTDYEQYF.